Following are 17 T cell receptor beta chains from one sample sequenced in a study of blood T cell repertoires in COVID-19 (dated by TCRdb to 2018 to 2020). The library was obtained by the immunoSEQ multiplex PCR assay. TCRdb took this table from immuneACCESS and kept in-frame rearrangements with V and J called. Such tables lack part of the clones; where checked against another copy, unresolved V genes explain under half of the gap, and the rest is unexplained. This sample holds 25,000 to 35,000 clones; approximately 91% were observed only once. Roughly 9.5% of the sample rests with the top ten. The specimen sequenced was peripheral blood. Receptors originate from a human donor with active COVID-19. The donor label of this sample is uncertain.

V usage is TRBV3-1 (or the pseudogene TRBV3-2) and J usage is TRBJ2-7, with a possible D match to TRBD2 (5 bases). V was pared by 4 bases and J by 2 bases, with 15 bases between. The CDR3 has 15 residues. Germline V gives CDR1 LGHDT, CDR2 YNNKEL (reference sequence). The CDR3 here is CASSPTPEGAYEQYF. The CDR3 region has the DNA TGTGCCAGCAGCCCAACCCCTGAGGGAGCCTACGAGCAGTACTTC.

In DNA, the CDR3 is TGTGCCAGCAGCCGACAGGGGGGAGGGTACAATGAGCAGTTCTTC. This translates into CASSRQGGGYNEQFF. The V and J genes are TRBV6-2 or TRBV6-3 and TRBJ2-1, with TRBD1 matching 9 bases. Germline V gene data show CDR1 as MNHEY and CDR2 as SVGEGT. The trim removed 6 bases at V and 4 bases at J, leaving 7 bases unmatched. CDR3 length: 15 amino acids.

The chain carries TRBV6-2 or TRBV6-3 and TRBJ2-3, with 7 bases matching TRBD1. CDR1 MNHEY and CDR2 SVGEGT come from the germline V gene. The ends lost 2 bases at V and 3 bases at J; junction bases unmatched: 5. The CDR3 length is 15 residues. The CDR3 nucleotides read TGTGCCAGCAGTTACCGCCGGACAGGAACAGATACGCAGTATTTT. Residues: CASSYRRTGTDTQYF.

The CDR3 sequence is CASSVIGGADTQYF. In DNA, the CDR3 is TGTGCCAGCAGCGTAATTGGAGGGGCAGATACGCAGTATTTT. The chain uses TRBV9 and TRBJ2-3, with a possible D match to TRBD2 (6 bases). The CDR3 covers 14 residues. Germline values: CDR1 SGDLS, CDR2 YYNGEE. Trimming shortened V by 1 base and J by 4 bases, and 10 bases separated the two germline ends.

The J gene is TRBJ1-6, the V gene TRBV30; TRBD1 aligns across 9 bases. Germline CDR1 is GTSNPN and CDR2 is SVGIG (reference sequence). There are 15 residues in the CDR3. J gave up 6 bases and V 2 bases, and 5 bases lay outside the gene matches. DNA for the CDR3: TGTGCCTGGAGTCTATTGGACAGGGGTAATTCACCCCTCCACTTT. The encoded protein is CAWSLLDRGNSPLHF.

The chain has TRBV27 and TRBJ1-4; 7 nucleotides match TRBD1. V dropped 2 bases and J dropped 8; count of bases not matched to a gene: 11. Germline V gene lookup returns CDR1 MNHEY and CDR2 SMNVEV (reference sequence). The length of the CDR3 is 16 residues. The CDR3 region is CASSLNYRGHGEKLFF. CDR3 in DNA: TGTGCCAGCAGTTTAAACTACAGGGGCCACGGGGAAAAACTGTTTTTT.

CDR3 sequence reads: CASSNWGLAGPDTQYF. The DNA for the CDR3 is TGTGCCAGCAGCAATTGGGGACTAGCGGGGCCCGATACGCAGTATTTT. The V gene is TRBV5-4, the J gene TRBJ2-3, with 13 bases fitting TRBD2. CDR3 length: 16 residues. Per the germline V gene, CDR1 is SGHNT and CDR2 is YYREEE (reference sequence). The J segment lost 6 bases and the V segment lost 4 bases, leaving 8 bases of the junction unmatched.

V and J are TRBV27 and TRBJ2-7; TRBD2 matches 13 bases. Germline values: CDR1 MNHEY, CDR2 SMNVEV (reference sequence). This CDR3 region has 14 residues. V trimming: 5 bases; J trimming: 4 bases; junction bases outside the gene matches: 2. The CDR3 DNA reads TGTGCCAGCAGTCCGACTAGCGGGAGGTACGAGCAGTACTTC. Residues: CASSPTSGRYEQYF.

This chain connects TRBV15 to TRBJ1-1; a possible D gene is TRBD1 (5 bases). Germline lookup yields CDR1 LNHNV and CDR2 YYDKDF (reference sequence). The CDR3 runs 13 residues. The V and J ends lost 7 bases and 4 bases respectively, with 13 bases between them. The CDR3 loop reads CATNYGAGTEAFF. The DNA for the CDR3 is TGTGCCACCAATTATGGGGCAGGCACTGAAGCTTTCTTT.

V usage is TRBV7-9 and J usage is TRBJ1-2; 9 bases are shared with TRBD1. The CDR3 runs 14 residues. Germline V CDR1 and CDR2: SEHNR, FQNEAQ (reference sequence). V shed 5 bases, J shed 3 bases, and the junction held 4 bases outside the gene matches. The CDR3 protein is CASSPGQGYYGYTF. The CDR3 bases are TGTGCCAGCAGCCCAGGACAGGGGTACTATGGCTACACCTTC. Filled out from reference TRBV7-9 and TRBJ1-2, the complete variable domain reads DTGVSQNPRHKITKRGQNVTFRCDPISEHNRLYWYRQTLGQGPEFLTYFQNEAQLEKSRLLSDRFSAERPKGSFSTLEIQRTEQGDSAMYLCASSPGQGYYGYTFGSGTRLTVV.

The chain has TRBV7-8 and TRBJ1-1, with a possible D match to TRBD1 (6 bases). The CDR3 spans 17 residues. Looked up from germline, CDR1 is SGHVS and CDR2 is FQNEAQ. V gave up 1 base and J gave up 2 bases, with 17 bases separating them. CDR3 region: CASSLVQGQRKNTEAFF. DNA of the CDR3: TGTGCCAGCAGCTTAGTCCAAGGACAGAGAAAAAACACTGAAGCTTTCTTT. The full variable domain, rest sourced from reference TRBV7-8 and TRBJ1-1, is GAGVSQSPRYKVAKRGQDVALRCDPISGHVSLFWYQQALGQGPEFLTYFQNEAQLDKSGLPSDRFFAERPEGSVSTLKIQRTQQEDSAVYLCASSLVQGQRKNTEAFFGQGTRLTVV.

The chain uses TRBV21-1 and TRBJ1-3. TRBV21-1 is a pseudogene locus. The CDR3 is 14 amino acids. Here the CDR3 reads CASSSGNSGNTIYF. As DNA, the CDR3 is TGTGCCAGCAGCAGCGGGAACTCTGGAAACACCATATATTTT.

This sequence joins TRBV14 and TRBJ1-1; D perhaps matches TRBD1 (5 bases). The CDR3 is 15 residues long. Per germline, CDR1 SGHDN and CDR2 FVKESK. The ends were cut back, 4 bases at V and 1 base at J, with 13 bases in the middle. In DNA, the CDR3 is TGTGCCAGCAGCCTTCCCGGGGGTTGGAACACTGAAGCTTTCTTT. It encodes CASSLPGGWNTEAFF. Drawing the rest from reference TRBV14 and TRBJ1-1, the complete variable domain is EAGVTQFPSHSVIEKGQTVTLRCDPISGHDNLYWYRRVMGKEIKFLLHFVKESKQDESGMPNNRFLAERTGGTYSTLKVQPAELEDSGVYFCASSLPGGWNTEAFFGQGTRLTVV.

J is TRBJ1-6 and V is TRBV12-3 or TRBV12-4; D remains ambiguous. The CDR3 has 13 residues. Trimming left V 5 bases short and J 5 bases short, with 7 bases between. The CDR3 here is CASSLINNSPLHF. The DNA for the CDR3 is TGTGCCAGCAGTCTAATAAATAATTCACCCCTCCACTTT.

The chain couples TRBV19 to TRBJ2-7; TRBD2 aligns across 9 bases. The CDR3 length is 15 residues. V lost 3 bases and J lost 5; bases outside the gene matches: 8. CDR1 is LNHDA and CDR2 is SQIVND in the germline V gene (reference sequence). The CDR3 sequence is CASSMVASGINEQYF. The DNA of the CDR3 is TGTGCCAGTAGTATGGTGGCTAGCGGGATCAACGAGCAGTACTTC.

In nucleotides, the CDR3 is TGTGCCAGCAGCCAATGGGGCCGGGGGGGCAATCAGCCCCAGCATTTT. It codes for CASSQWGRGGNQPQHF. The V and J genes are TRBV16 and TRBJ1-5, with a possible D match to TRBD1 (5 bases). This CDR3 has 16 amino acids. V lost 1 base to trimming and J lost 2 bases, with 12 bases between them. Germline V lookup: CDR1 KGHSY, CDR2 FQNENV.

The chain carries TRBV6-5 and TRBJ2-3; D perhaps matches TRBD1 (5 bases). Germline assignment: CDR1 MNHEY and CDR2 SVGAGI. V dropped 7 bases and J dropped 3 bases, with 14 bases sitting between them. CDR3 size: 14 residues. As DNA, the CDR3 is TGTGCCAGCAACCCAGGGCTGCGGACAGATACGCAGTATTTT. Protein: CASNPGLRTDTQYF.